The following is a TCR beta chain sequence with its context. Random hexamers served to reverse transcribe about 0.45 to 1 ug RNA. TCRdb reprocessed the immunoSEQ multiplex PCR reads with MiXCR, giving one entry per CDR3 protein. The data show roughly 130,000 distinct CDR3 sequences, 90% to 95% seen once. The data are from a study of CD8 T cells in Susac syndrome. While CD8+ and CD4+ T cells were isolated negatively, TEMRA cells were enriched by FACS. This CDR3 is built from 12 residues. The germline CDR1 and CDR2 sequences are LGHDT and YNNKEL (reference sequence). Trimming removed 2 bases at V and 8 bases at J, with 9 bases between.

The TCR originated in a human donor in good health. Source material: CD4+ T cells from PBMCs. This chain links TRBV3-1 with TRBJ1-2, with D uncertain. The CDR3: CASSQNGRGYTF. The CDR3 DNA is TGTGCCAGCAGCCAAAATGGGAGAGGCTACACCTTC.